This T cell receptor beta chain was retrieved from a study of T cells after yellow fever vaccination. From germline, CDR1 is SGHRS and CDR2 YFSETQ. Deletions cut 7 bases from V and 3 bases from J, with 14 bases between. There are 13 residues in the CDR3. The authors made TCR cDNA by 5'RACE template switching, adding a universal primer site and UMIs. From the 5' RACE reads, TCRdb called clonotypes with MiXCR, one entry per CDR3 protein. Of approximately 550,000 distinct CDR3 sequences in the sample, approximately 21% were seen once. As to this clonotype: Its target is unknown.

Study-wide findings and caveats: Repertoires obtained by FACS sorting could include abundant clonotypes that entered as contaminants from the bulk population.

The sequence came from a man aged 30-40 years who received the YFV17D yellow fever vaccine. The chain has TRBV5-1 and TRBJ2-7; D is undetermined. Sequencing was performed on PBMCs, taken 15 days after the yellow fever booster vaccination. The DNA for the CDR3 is TGCGCCAGCGGGTACATGGCGGACTACGAGCAGTACTTC. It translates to CASGYMADYEQYF.